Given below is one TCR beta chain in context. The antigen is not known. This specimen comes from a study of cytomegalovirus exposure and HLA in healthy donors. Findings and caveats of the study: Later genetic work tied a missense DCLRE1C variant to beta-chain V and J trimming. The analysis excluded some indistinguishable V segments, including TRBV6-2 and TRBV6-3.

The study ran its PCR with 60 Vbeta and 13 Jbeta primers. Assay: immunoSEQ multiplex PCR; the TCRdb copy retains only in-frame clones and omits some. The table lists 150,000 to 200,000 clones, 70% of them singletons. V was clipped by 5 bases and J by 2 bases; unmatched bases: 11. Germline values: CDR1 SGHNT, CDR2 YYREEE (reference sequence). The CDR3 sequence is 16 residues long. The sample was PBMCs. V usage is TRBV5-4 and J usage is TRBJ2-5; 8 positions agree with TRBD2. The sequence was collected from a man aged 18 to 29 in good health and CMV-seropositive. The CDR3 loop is CASSKGGLAGQETQYF. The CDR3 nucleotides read TGTGCCAGCAGTAAGGGTGGGTTAGCGGGGCAAGAGACCCAGTACTTC.